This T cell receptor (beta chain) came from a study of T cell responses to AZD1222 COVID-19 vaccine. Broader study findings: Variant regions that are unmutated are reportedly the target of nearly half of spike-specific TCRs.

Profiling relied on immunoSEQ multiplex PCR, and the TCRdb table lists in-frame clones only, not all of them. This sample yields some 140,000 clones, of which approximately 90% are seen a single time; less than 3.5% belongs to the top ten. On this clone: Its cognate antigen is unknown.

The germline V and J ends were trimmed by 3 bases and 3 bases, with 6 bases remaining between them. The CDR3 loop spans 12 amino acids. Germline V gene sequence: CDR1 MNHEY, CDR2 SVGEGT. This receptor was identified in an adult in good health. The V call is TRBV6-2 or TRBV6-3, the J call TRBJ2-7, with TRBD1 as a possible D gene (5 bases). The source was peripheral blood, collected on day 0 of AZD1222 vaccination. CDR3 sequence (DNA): TGTGCCAGCAGTTATAGGGGCTACGAGCAGTACTTC. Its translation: CASSYRGYEQYF.